Shown below are 20 T cell receptor beta chains from a single sample sequenced in a study of shared clonotypes between healthy human individuals. Sequenced by immunoSEQ multiplex PCR; TCRdb stores in-frame clones only, minus some. Of roughly 2,000,000 clones listed, just under 95% were seen once; the top ten hold approximately 1.2%. Selected positively for CCR7 and CD45RO-negative, naive CD8 cells excluded terminally differentiated effector memory CD45RA+ cells. Sequences were obtained from naive CD8+ T cells sorted from blood. Source of these receptors: a man aged 18 to 29 in good health.

The V call is TRBV7-9, the J call TRBJ2-7; 9 bases are shared with TRBD1. The CDR3 runs 15 residues. The V segment lost 4 bases and the J segment 5 bases; nucleotides outside the gene matches: 9. CDR1 is SEHNR, CDR2 FQNEAQ, per germline (reference sequence). The CDR3 nucleotides read TGTGCCAGCAGCTCAAGCCGGGACAGGGCCAACGAGCAGTACTTC. This sequence encodes CASSSSRDRANEQYF.

This clone was seen a single time. V and J are TRBV10-3 and TRBJ2-3; no clear D gene. V lost 3 bases and J 2 bases, leaving 3 bases between the germline ends. This CDR3 has 12 amino acids. Germline values: CDR1 ENHRY, CDR2 SYGVKD. The CDR3 protein is CAISDSTDTQYF. In nucleotides, the CDR3 is TGTGCCATCAGTGACTCCACAGATACGCAGTATTTT.

Comments on this clone: One end of the junction does not line up with germline, which may come from a read error. This chain connects TRBV27 to TRBJ2-5; D remains ambiguous. The CDR3 is 13 amino acids. CDR1 and CDR2 (germline): MNHEY, SMNVEV (reference sequence). The CDR3 region is CASSLYYQDTQYF. The CDR3 region has the DNA TGTGCCAGCAGTTTATACTACCAAGATACCCAGTACTTC.

The chain is built from TRBV29-1 and TRBJ2-2, with D maybe TRBD2 (6 bases). V was clipped by 3 bases and J by 3 bases, with 11 bases between them. The CDR3 consists of 14 residues. The germline gives CDR1 SQVTM, CDR2 ANQGSEA. This CDR3 is CSVESLAHTGELFF. CDR3 sequence (DNA): TGCAGCGTTGAGAGTCTAGCGCACACCGGGGAGCTGTTTTTT.

This clone was found once. The chain has TRBV7-2 and TRBJ2-1, with 9 nucleotides matching TRBD2. V lost 0 bases and J lost 2; bases outside the gene matches: 2. The germline gives CDR1 SGHTA, CDR2 FQGNSA. The CDR3 is 16 residues long. The DNA for the CDR3 is TGTGCCAGCAGCTTAGCGGGCGGGGGGGCCTACAATGAGCAGTTCTTC. It codes for CASSLAGGGAYNEQFF.

The gene calls are TRBV6-5 and TRBJ1-2, with a weak D call TRBD1 (6 bases). CDR3 length: 14 residues. Trimming pared 6 bases from V and 0 bases from J, leaving 11 bases between. Germline CDR1 is MNHEY and CDR2 is SVGAGI. The CDR3 nucleotides are TGTGCCAGCAGCTGGACAGTCTCTAACTATGGCTACACCTTC. Residues: CASSWTVSNYGYTF.

The chain couples TRBV15 to TRBJ1-2; 11 nucleotides match TRBD1. V shed 8 bases, J shed 8 bases, and the junction held 10 bases outside the gene matches. Per the germline V gene, CDR1 is LNHNV and CDR2 is YYDKDF (reference sequence). This CDR3 is 14 amino acids long. CDR3 region: CATALGQGALGYTF. The DNA for the CDR3 is TGTGCCACCGCACTCGGACAGGGGGCATTAGGCTACACCTTC.

The chain combines TRBV28 with TRBJ1-1, with D unresolved. Germline assignment: CDR1 MDHEN and CDR2 SYDVKM. Deletions cut 7 bases from V and 1 base from J, with 16 bases between. The length of the CDR3 is 15 residues. CDR3: CASTMLEGPNTEAFF. For the CDR3, the DNA is TGTGCCAGCACCATGCTTGAGGGCCCGAACACTGAAGCTTTCTTT.

The chain has TRBV9 and TRBJ2-5, with D perhaps TRBD2 (6 bases). V was cut by 0 bases and J by 4 bases, with 16 bases left in between. The CDR3 is 16 residues long. Germline CDR1 SGDLS, CDR2 YYNGEE. CDR3 residues: CASSVAPTSGRETQYF. The DNA of the CDR3 is TGTGCCAGCAGCGTAGCCCCGACTAGTGGGAGAGAGACCCAGTACTTC.

The chain combines TRBV13 with TRBJ1-3, with a weak D call TRBD1 (5 bases). CDR3 length: 14 amino acids. Trimming removed 5 bases at V and 7 bases at J, with 15 bases between. Germline-derived CDR1 and CDR2 are PRHDT and FYEKMQ (reference sequence). CDR3 nucleotides: TGTGCCAGCAGCCCCAGGGACCCCATGAACACCATATATTTT. Its translation is CASSPRDPMNTIYF.

This clone was detected once. The chain employs TRBV9 and TRBJ2-1; 7 positions match TRBD2. The CDR3 has 11 residues. CDR1 SGDLS and CDR2 YYNGEE come from the germline V gene. The V gene end was trimmed by 3 bases and the J gene end by 15 bases; junction bases not matched to a gene: 6. This CDR3 is CASSAGGLLFF. In DNA, the CDR3 is TGTGCCAGCAGCGCGGGGGGACTGTTGTTCTTC.

With respect to this clone: Other DNA sequences within the sample encode an identical CDR3. The CDR3 DNA sequence: TGTGCCAGCAGCGTAGGTCCCTCGGGAGTCACAGATACGCAGTATTTT. Amino acids: CASSVGPSGVTDTQYF. This chain links TRBV9 with TRBJ2-3; tentative D call: TRBD2 (6 bases). The CDR3 spans 16 residues. Per germline, CDR1 SGDLS and CDR2 YYNGEE. Trimming pared 0 bases from V and 2 bases from J, leaving 13 bases between.

The V gene is TRBV6-5, the J gene TRBJ1-1, with TRBD1 as a possible D gene (6 bases). CDR3 size: 14 residues. Germline V gene lookup returns CDR1 MNHEY and CDR2 SVGAGI. Trimming shortened V by 4 bases and J by 6 bases, and 15 bases separated the two germline ends. The CDR3 region has the DNA TGTGCCAGCAGTTGGGTGACAAACAGGGCTGAAGCTTTCTTT. This translates into CASSWVTNRAEAFF.

The rearrangement uses TRBV5-1 and TRBJ2-3; 12 bases align to TRBD1. CDR3 length: 18 amino acids. Unmatched junction bases numbered 13, after V lost 4 bases and J lost 4 bases. CDR1 and CDR2 from the germline V gene are SGHRS and YFSETQ. This chain's CDR3 is CASSIGTGGEGLADTQYF. The DNA of the CDR3 is TGCGCCAGCAGCATAGGGACAGGGGGCGAAGGTCTAGCAGATACGCAGTATTTT.

This clone was recorded once. The sample has other DNA sequences that encode this CDR3 too. This chain connects TRBV28 to TRBJ2-7, with 9 bases lining up with TRBD2. This CDR3 has 14 amino acids. CDR1 is MDHEN and CDR2 is SYDVKM in the germline V gene. V trimming: 5 bases; J trimming: 0 bases; junction bases outside the gene matches: 2. CDR3 nucleotides: TGTGCCAGCAGTATTAGCGGGAGCTCCTACGAGCAGTACTTC. Translated: CASSISGSSYEQYF.

The rearrangement joins TRBV5-1 to TRBJ2-7; maybe TRBD2 (7 bases). The CDR3 totals 16 residues. Germline values: CDR1 SGHRS, CDR2 YFSETQ. The ends were cut back, 2 bases at V and 4 bases at J, with 19 bases in the middle. The CDR3 region is CASSFGPSGTIYEQYF. CDR3 sequence (DNA): TGCGCCAGCAGCTTCGGACCCAGCGGGACAATTTACGAGCAGTACTTC. Full variable domain (rest looked up from reference TRBV5-1 and TRBJ2-7): KAGVTQTPRYLIKTRGQQVTLSCSPISGHRSVSWYQQTPGQGLQFLFEYFSETQRNKGNFPGRFSGRQFSNSRSEMNVSTLELGDSALYLCASSFGPSGTIYEQYFGPGTRLTVT.

V is TRBV15 and J is TRBJ1-2, with TRBD1 as a possible D gene (5 bases). Germline V gives CDR1 LNHNV, CDR2 YYDKDF (reference sequence). This CDR3 has 16 residues. The V end lost 0 bases, the J end lost 5 bases, and 16 bases lay between the germline ends. CDR3 residues: CATSRERLLTDYGYTF. CDR3 bases: TGTGCCACCAGCAGAGAAAGATTATTGACAGATTATGGCTACACCTTC.

The rearrangement joins TRBV6-1 to TRBJ2-7; 7 bases agree with TRBD2. J was trimmed by 1 base and V by 7 bases; bases with no gene match: 10. The CDR3 has 15 amino acids. From germline, CDR1 is MNHNS and CDR2 SASEGT. CDR3 nucleotide sequence: TGTGCCAGCACCCTCGGGACTATGGATTCCTACGAGCAGTACTTC. It is translated as CASTLGTMDSYEQYF.

The chain couples TRBV28 to TRBJ2-7; tentatively, D is TRBD1 (6 bases). The V and J ends lost 4 bases and 0 bases respectively, with 13 bases between them. The CDR3 spans 15 residues. Looked up from germline, CDR1 is MDHEN and CDR2 is SYDVKM. CDR3 protein: CASSYTGTFSYEQYF. CDR3 DNA sequence: TGTGCCAGCAGTTATACCGGGACATTCTCCTACGAGCAGTACTTC.

The V and J genes are TRBV7-9 and TRBJ2-7, with unresolved D. Trimming left V 1 base short and J 4 bases short, with 11 bases between. This CDR3 region has 14 residues. Germline CDR1 and CDR2: SEHNR and FQNEAQ (reference sequence). CDR3 DNA: TGTGCCAGCAGCTTAGGTACAGCTCAATACGAGCAGTACTTC. This codes for CASSLGTAQYEQYF.